These T cell receptor beta chains were read from a single sample in a study of shared clonotypes between healthy human individuals. The data were produced by immunoSEQ multiplex PCR, yet TCRdb's version contains in-frame clones alone and is incomplete. The repertoire holds hundreds of thousands of clones, with under 80% as singletons. Sequencing was done on a sample of memory CD4+ T cells sorted from blood. The source of these receptors is a woman in her twenties or thirties in good health. Each CDR3 is given with its conserved first and last residue. The order of the fields is V gene, D gene, clone size, J gene, CDR3 DNA, CDR3 protein. The D gene is left open where the match is weak. Clone size, where shown, is once, few, many, or a class for clones that have expanded.

>TRBV19|NA|NA|TRBJ2-3
TGTGCCAGTAGTATAGGCTTAGGGACAGATACGCAGTATTTT
CASSIGLGTDTQYF
>TRBV1|NA|NA|TRBJ2-3
TGCACCAGCAGACCGGGACTAGCGGGCACAGATACGCAGTATTTT
CTSRPGLAGTDTQYF
>TRBV6-6|NA|once|TRBJ2-7
TGTGCCAGCAGCGGGGATCCTTCCGAGCAGTACTTC
CASSGDPSEQYF
>TRBV7-3|NA|NA|TRBJ2-1
TGTGCCAGCAGCTCGAGTAGGGCGGGCAATGAGCAGTTCTTC
CASSSSRAGNEQFF
>TRBV5-1|NA|NA|TRBJ2-2
TGCGCCAGCAGCCCCGAGGGGGTTCCGAACACCGGGGAGCTGTTTTTT
CASSPEGVPNTGELFF
>TRBV7-2|TRBD1|NA|TRBJ1-4
TGTGCCAGCAGCTTAGCGATACAGGGGAGAGGAGAAAAACTGTTTTTT
CASSLAIQGRGEKLFF
>TRBV5-1|NA|NA|TRBJ1-1
TGCGCCAGCAGCTCCAGGACAGAGATGAACACTGAAGCTTTCTTT
CASSSRTEMNTEAFF
>TRBV19|TRBD1|NA|TRBJ2-3
TGTGCCAGTAGTAAGCCGGGACAGGGCACAGATACGCAGTATTTT
CASSKPGQGTDTQYF
>TRBV6-5|NA|once|TRBJ2-3
TGTGCCAGCAGTTACTCGGGAGAATTTAAAGATACGCAGTATTTT
CASSYSGEFKDTQYF
>TRBV6-1|NA|NA|TRBJ1-1
TGTGCCAGCGGCACATCCAGGGGAGTACACACTGAAGCTTTCTTT
CASGTSRGVHTEAFF
>TRBV2|TRBD2|few|TRBJ2-2
TGTGCCAGCAGGTCGGCTAGCGGGACTGACACCGGGGAGCTGTTTTTT
CASRSASGTDTGELFF
>TRBV2|NA|few|TRBJ1-4
TGTGCCAGCAGTTCTCAGGGTTGGGTTGAAAAACTGTTTTTT
CASSSQGWVEKLFF
>TRBV5-1|TRBD1|NA|TRBJ2-3
TGCGCCAGCAGCCCGGACAGGGAATCGCCGTATTTT
CASSPDRESPYF
>TRBV19|NA|once|TRBJ2-4
TGTGCCAGTAGTATAGCTGGGACCCGAGGGGCGGACATTCAGTACTTC
CASSIAGTRGADIQYF
>TRBV28|TRBD2|NA|TRBJ2-7
TGTGCCAGCAGTTCGCTAGCGGGACCCATCTACGAGCAGTACTTC
CASSSLAGPIYEQYF
>TRBV11-2|NA|NA|TRBJ2-7
TGTGCCAGCTCTCGGGGGTACGAGCAGTACTTC
CASSRGYEQYF
>TRBV2|NA|NA|TRBJ2-5
TGTGCCAGCAGTGTCGAGGAGACCCAGTACTTC
CASSVEETQYF
>TRBV9|TRBD1|NA|TRBJ1-3
TGTGCCAGCAGCGTAGGACAGGGCGCTGGAAACACCATATATTTT
CASSVGQGAGNTIYF
>TRBV14|TRBD2|few|TRBJ2-3
TGTGCCAGCAGCCAAGATTTCACTAGCGGGAGTGTCCCAGATACGCAGTATTTT
CASSQDFTSGSVPDTQYF
>TRBV28|NA|NA|TRBJ2-7
TGTGCCAGCAGTTTGTCGGGGTCGTCCGAGCAGTACTTC
CASSLSGSSEQYF
>TRBV7-2|NA|few|TRBJ1-5
TGTGCCAGCAGCCCTCAGAGGGATCAGCCCCAGCATTTT
CASSPQRDQPQHF
>TRBV5-4|TRBD1|NA|TRBJ1-2
TGTGCCAGCAGCTTGGGGGACAGGGTAGTTAGCTACACCTTC
CASSLGDRVVSYTF
>TRBV6-4|NA|NA|TRBJ2-3
TGTGCCAGCAGTGACCGGGTCGAAGGGGATACGCAGTATTTT
CASSDRVEGDTQYF
>TRBV5-1|NA|NA|TRBJ2-1
TGCGCCAGCCGAGTACAGGTGGGAACGGGAGACGTTACAATTGATGAGCAGTTCTTC
CASRVQVGTGDVTIDEQFF
>TRBV7-2|NA|NA|TRBJ2-3
TGTGCCAGCAGCTTGAACCCCGACACAGATACGCAGTATTTT
CASSLNPDTDTQYF